This passage covers 30 T cell receptor beta chains from one sample sequenced in a study of T cells after yellow fever vaccination. MiXCR was run by TCRdb on the 5' RACE reads, yielding one entry per CDR3 protein. The repertoire holds some 560,000 distinct CDR3 sequences, with 15% to 20% as singletons. The sequencing used PBMCs, collected 15 days after the yellow fever booster vaccination. The source is a man aged 25-45 years who received the YFV17D yellow fever vaccine.

J is TRBJ1-1 and V is TRBV7-9, with 8 bases identical to TRBD1. The trim removed 1 base at V and 1 base at J, leaving 5 bases unmatched. CDR3 length: 16 residues. CDR1 SEHNR and CDR2 FQNEAQ come from the germline V gene (reference sequence). CDR3 protein: CASSLVGGQGNTEAFF. The CDR3 DNA sequence: TGTGCCAGCAGCTTAGTAGGAGGACAGGGGAACACTGAAGCTTTCTTT.

V usage is TRBV6-5 and J usage is TRBJ2-3; 7 nucleotides agree with TRBD2. The V segment lost 2 bases and the J segment 2 bases; nucleotides outside the gene matches: 7. The CDR3 runs 16 residues. Germline-derived CDR1 and CDR2 are MNHEY and SVGAGI. The DNA of the CDR3 is TGTGCCAGCAGTTACGGGGCTAGCGGACTCACAGATACGCAGTATTTT. Translating it yields CASSYGASGLTDTQYF.

This clonotype appeared a few times. The V and J genes are TRBV18 and TRBJ2-7; perhaps TRBD1 as D (5 bases). Trimming shortened V by 2 bases and J by 3 bases, and 8 bases separated the two germline ends. Germline V lookup: CDR1 KGHSH, CDR2 LQKENI. The length of the CDR3 is 13 residues. CDR3 sequence reads: CASSPGAGYEQYF. The CDR3 bases are TGTGCCAGCTCACCAGGGGCCGGCTACGAGCAGTACTTC.

V is TRBV20-1 and J is TRBJ2-7, with a possible D match to TRBD1 (5 bases). CDR3 length equals 12 residues. Germline CDR1 DFQATT, CDR2 SNEGSKA (reference sequence). V lost 3 bases, J lost 7 bases, and 13 bases lay in between. The CDR3, as DNA: TGCAGTGCTAGGATTGGGGCTTGGGAGCAGTACTTC. Translation: CSARIGAWEQYF.

This clonotype appeared once. V usage is TRBV6-2 or TRBV6-3 and J usage is TRBJ1-5; 7 bases match TRBD1. V was pared by 7 bases and J by 1 base, with 7 bases of the junction left unmatched. The CDR3 sequence is 15 residues long. The germline V gene encodes CDR1 MNHEY and CDR2 SVGEGT. The CDR3 nucleotides read TGTGCCAGCATGAAGACAGGGACAAGCAATCAGCCCCAGCATTTT. It encodes CASMKTGTSNQPQHF.

This clonotype was counted between two and nine times. This chain connects TRBV11-2 to TRBJ1-5; a weak D match, TRBD1 (6 bases). Germline CDR1 is SGHAT and CDR2 is FQNNGV. The ends were cut back, 1 base at V and 0 bases at J, with 16 bases in the middle. The CDR3 spans 18 residues. CDR3: CASSLVGGAGSSNQPQHF. In DNA, the CDR3 is TGTGCCAGCAGCTTAGTTGGGGGCGCAGGGTCTAGCAATCAGCCCCAGCATTTT.

The chain is built from TRBV28 and TRBJ1-1; D is unclear. This CDR3 is 15 amino acids long. Trimming removed 3 bases at V and 0 bases at J, with 11 bases between. The V gene's germline CDR1 is MDHEN and CDR2 SYDVKM. In DNA, the CDR3 is TGTGCCAGCAGTTTGGCAGGCGTTATGAACACTGAAGCTTTCTTT. The encoded protein is CASSLAGVMNTEAFF.

The V and J genes are TRBV27 and TRBJ2-7; a possible D gene is TRBD1 (5 bases). V dropped 1 base and J dropped 5 bases, with 12 bases sitting between them. This CDR3 has 14 residues. Germline-derived CDR1 and CDR2 are MNHEY and SMNVEV (reference sequence). The CDR3 region is CASSLWGLADEQYF. In nucleotides, the CDR3 is TGTGCCAGCAGTTTATGGGGCCTGGCAGACGAGCAGTACTTC.

The chain combines TRBV20-1 with TRBJ2-5, with unresolved D. This CDR3 is built from 11 residues. Germline-derived CDR1 and CDR2 are DFQATT and SNEGSKA (reference sequence). V was pared by 3 bases and J by 5 bases, with 7 bases between. Here the CDR3 DNA reads TGCAGTGCTAGTACCATGGAGACCCAGTACTTC. Translated, it gives CSASTMETQYF.

The rearrangement links TRBV2 to TRBJ2-1; 7 bases align to TRBD1. Germline CDR1 is SNHLY and CDR2 is FYNNEI. The J segment lost 6 bases and the V segment lost 5 bases, leaving 13 bases of the junction unmatched. CDR3 size: 16 residues. CDR3 amino acids: CASSPRDRSVANEQFF. The DNA for the CDR3 is TGTGCCAGCAGTCCTCGGGACAGATCAGTCGCCAATGAGCAGTTCTTC.

The chain employs TRBV5-1 and TRBJ2-1; D gene uncertain. CDR1 SGHRS and CDR2 YFSETQ come from the germline V gene. This CDR3 has 15 amino acids. Trimming took off 4 bases at V and 5 bases at J, with 16 bases between the two ends. This CDR3 is CASSIGPRMDNEQFF. DNA of the CDR3: TGCGCCAGCAGCATTGGGCCTAGGATGGACAATGAGCAGTTCTTC.

The table lists this clonotype with a few counts. V is TRBV27 and J is TRBJ2-2, with D maybe TRBD2 (6 bases). Germline V lookup: CDR1 MNHEY, CDR2 SMNVEV (reference sequence). The CDR3 length is 14 residues. V lost 3 bases, J lost 7 bases, and 12 bases lay in between. CDR3 residues: CASSFLGGDGELFF. The CDR3 nucleotides are TGTGCCAGCAGTTTCTTGGGAGGTGACGGGGAGCTGTTTTTT.

This clonotype occurred a few times. The V and J genes are TRBV20-1 and TRBJ2-3; a possible D gene is TRBD2 (6 bases). V was shortened by 5 bases and J by 0 bases, with 12 bases between the two germline ends. Germline lookup yields CDR1 DFQATT and CDR2 SNEGSKA (reference sequence). The CDR3 consists of 14 residues. The chain's CDR3 is CSALPLASTDTQYF. The CDR3 bases are TGCAGTGCTTTGCCGCTAGCGAGCACAGATACGCAGTATTTT.

This clonotype was counted between two and nine times. J is TRBJ2-1 and V is TRBV9; 11 nucleotides line up with TRBD2. CDR3 length: 17 residues. Germline V CDR1 and CDR2: SGDLS, YYNGEE. V shed 4 bases, J shed 7 bases, and the junction held 13 bases outside the gene matches. The CDR3 reads CASSPKLLAGDLNEQFF. CDR3 DNA sequence: TGTGCCAGCAGCCCAAAGTTACTAGCGGGAGATCTGAATGAGCAGTTCTTC.

DNA for the CDR3: TGTGCCATCAGATCCGGGACGGGCTACGAGCAGTACTTC. Translating it yields CAIRSGTGYEQYF. J is TRBJ2-7 and V is TRBV10-3; D tentatively reads TRBD1 or TRBD2 (5 bases each). Per germline, CDR1 ENHRY and CDR2 SYGVKD. The V gene lost 6 bases and the J gene lost 3 bases, with 12 bases spanning the gap. CDR3 length: 13 amino acids.

This clonotype was counted a few times. This chain links TRBV24-1 with TRBJ2-7, with TRBD2 matching over 7 bases. The CDR3 sequence is 14 residues long. CDR1 and CDR2 from the germline V gene are KGHDR and SFDVKD. Trimming cost V 7 bases and J 2 bases; bases outside gene matches: 7. CDR3 DNA: TGTGCCACCAGCGGGGAGGGTGAGGCCTACGAGCAGTACTTC. It codes for CATSGEGEAYEQYF.

This clonotype was seen more than once but under ten times. The chain couples TRBV9 to TRBJ2-1, with 11 bases lining up with TRBD2. Germline trimming cut 5 bases from V and 9 bases from J; bases unmatched to any gene: 1. Germline V gene data show CDR1 as SGDLS and CDR2 as YYNGEE. The CDR3 has 12 residues. CDR3 residues: CASRGTSGEQFF. CDR3 nucleotides: TGTGCCAGCAGGGGGACTAGCGGTGAGCAGTTCTTC.

The table lists this clonotype with a few counts. The chain couples TRBV5-1 to TRBJ2-7, with D perhaps TRBD2 (6 bases). Germline CDR1 reads SGHRS; CDR2 reads YFSETQ. The CDR3 runs to 14 residues. The germline V and J ends were trimmed by 2 bases and 12 bases, with 21 bases remaining between them. As DNA, the CDR3 is TGCGCCAGCAGCTTCACCTGGGAGGCCTCAAAGCCGTACTTC. This sequence encodes CASSFTWEASKPYF.

This chain links TRBV20-1 with TRBJ2-3, with 7 nucleotides matching TRBD1. This CDR3 contains 13 residues. Germline V gene sequence: CDR1 DFQATT, CDR2 SNEGSKA (reference sequence). V trimming: 6 bases; J trimming: 3 bases; junction bases outside the gene matches: 6. The CDR3 DNA is TGCAGTGCATGGGACAGCTTGACAGATACGCAGTATTTT. It encodes CSAWDSLTDTQYF.

This rearrangement joins TRBV7-9 to TRBJ2-3, with a weak D call TRBD2 (6 bases). CDR1 is SEHNR, CDR2 FQNEAQ, per germline (reference sequence). V shed 4 bases and J shed 0 bases, with 17 bases lying between them. This CDR3 has 17 residues. The CDR3 reads CASSSTLTRGSTDTQYF. CDR3 nucleotide sequence: TGTGCCAGCAGCTCGACTTTGACTAGAGGTAGCACAGATACGCAGTATTTT.

This sequence joins TRBV3-1 and TRBJ2-2; D is ambiguous. Germline loops: CDR1 LGHDT, CDR2 YNNKEL (reference sequence). Between the trimmed V and J ends, which lost 3 bases and 5 bases, there was a span of 10 bases. This CDR3 spans 14 amino acids. The CDR3 region has the DNA TGTGCCAGCAGCCACACAAAGGGAACCGGGGAGCTGTTTTTT. The encoded protein is CASSHTKGTGELFF.

CDR3 in amino acids: CATSWTGDEETQYF. The CDR3 nucleotides read TGTGCCACCTCGTGGACAGGGGACGAAGAGACCCAGTACTTC. This chain links TRBV5-4 with TRBJ2-5; 9 bases match TRBD1. This CDR3 contains 14 residues. Looked up from germline, CDR1 is SGHNT and CDR2 is YYREEE (reference sequence). After removal of 9 bases from V and 3 bases from J, the junction contained 9 bases not matched to a gene.

This clonotype occurred a few times. The chain couples TRBV5-1 to TRBJ2-7; no firm D call. The CDR3 is made up of 16 amino acids. The germline V gene has CDR1 SGHRS and CDR2 YFSETQ. V lost 2 bases and J 4 bases, leaving 19 bases between the germline ends. The CDR3 reads CASSLGPPPPLYEQYF. CDR3 DNA: TGCGCCAGCAGCTTAGGACCGCCGCCTCCCCTTTACGAGCAGTACTTC.

The chain links TRBV5-1 to TRBJ2-5; 10 bases are shared with TRBD2. With V trimmed by 4 bases and J by 5 bases, 8 bases remained unmatched. The CDR3 length is 15 residues. CDR1 and CDR2 from the germline V gene are SGHRS and YFSETQ. The CDR3 sequence is CASSGFSGRLETQYF. In nucleotides, the CDR3 is TGCGCCAGCAGCGGGTTTAGCGGGAGGCTGGAGACCCAGTACTTC.

The CDR3 sequence is CASSLSRTSGSSYEQYF. The CDR3 DNA reads TGCGCCAGCAGCTTGTCGCGGACTAGCGGGAGCTCGTACGAGCAGTACTTC. The chain links TRBV5-1 to TRBJ2-7; 13 nucleotides agree with TRBD2. Germline CDR1 and CDR2: SGHRS and YFSETQ. This CDR3 is 17 amino acids long. The J segment lost 4 bases and the V segment lost 1 base, leaving 8 bases of the junction unmatched.

The rearrangement links TRBV20-1 to TRBJ2-7; no definite D call. V lost 6 bases, J lost 2 bases, and 20 bases lay in between. CDR3 length: 15 residues. Germline V lookup: CDR1 DFQATT, CDR2 SNEGSKA (reference sequence). The CDR3 protein is CSARLMGLRTYEQYF. The CDR3 DNA reads as TGCAGTGCGAGGTTGATGGGCCTTCGTACCTACGAGCAGTACTTC.

This clonotype showed up just a few times. The CDR3 loop reads CASKKREASYEQYF. CDR3 coding DNA: TGTGCCAGTAAGAAGCGGGAGGCGTCCTACGAGCAGTACTTC. The rearrangement links TRBV6-1 to TRBJ2-7; 9 bases agree with TRBD2. This CDR3 is 14 amino acids long. The germline V gene encodes CDR1 MNHNS and CDR2 SASEGT. V lost 9 bases to trimming and J lost 1 base; unmatched junction nucleotides: 7.

The V call is TRBV4-2, the J call TRBJ2-3; D is unresolved. The CDR3 has 13 residues. V dropped 6 bases and J dropped 0 bases, with 7 bases sitting between them. CDR1 is LGHNA, CDR2 YNFKEQ, per germline. CDR3 coding DNA: TGTGCCAGCAGAGTGGTCAGCACAGATACGCAGTATTTT. Translated: CASRVVSTDTQYF.

This sequence joins TRBV29-1 and TRBJ1-4; possibly TRBD1 for D (5 bases). V was pared by 4 bases and J by 0 bases, with 12 bases between. The germline V gene has CDR1 SQVTM and CDR2 ANQGSEA. CDR3 length: 15 amino acids. Written as DNA, the CDR3 is TGCAGCGTTGGAGGGGAAAGACCAACTAATGAAAAACTGTTTTTT. Translation gives CSVGGERPTNEKLFF. The full variable domain, with the rest looked up from reference TRBV29-1 and TRBJ1-4, is SAVISQKPSRDICQRGTSLTIQCQVDSQVTMMFWYRQQPGQSLTLIATANQGSEATYESGFVIDKFPISRPNLTFSTLTVSNMSPEDSSIYLCSVGGERPTNEKLFFGSGTQLSVL.

This chain links TRBV7-2 with TRBJ2-3; 8 bases agree with TRBD2. From germline, CDR1 is SGHTA and CDR2 FQGNSA. The junction had 6 bases not matched to a gene; V was cut back by 7 bases and J by 6 bases. The CDR3 extends over 13 amino acids. The CDR3 coding sequence is TGTGCCAGCACCCAAGCGGGAGTGGATACGCAGTATTTT. It specifies CASTQAGVDTQYF.